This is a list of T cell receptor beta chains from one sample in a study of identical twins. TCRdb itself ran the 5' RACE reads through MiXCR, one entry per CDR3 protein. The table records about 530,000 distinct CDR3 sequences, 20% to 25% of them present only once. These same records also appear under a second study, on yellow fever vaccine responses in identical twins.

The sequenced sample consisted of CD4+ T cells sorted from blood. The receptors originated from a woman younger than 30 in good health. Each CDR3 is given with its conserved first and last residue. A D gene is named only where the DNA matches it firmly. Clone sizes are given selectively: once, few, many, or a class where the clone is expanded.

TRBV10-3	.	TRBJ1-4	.	CAISEVDGNEKLFF	TGTGCCATCAGTGAGGTGGACGGTAATGAAAAACTGTTTTTT
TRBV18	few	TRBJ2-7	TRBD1	CASSVAGTGGYEQYF	TGTGCCAGCTCTGTTGCCGGGACAGGTGGCTACGAGCAGTACTTC
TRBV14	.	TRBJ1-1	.	CASSQQANTEAFF	TGTGCCAGCAGCCAACAGGCGAACACTGAAGCTTTCTTT
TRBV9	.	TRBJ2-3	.	CASSVGAADTQYF	TGTGCCAGCAGCGTGGGGGCGGCAGATACGCAGTATTTT
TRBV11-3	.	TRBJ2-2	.	CASSLAATGELFF	TGTGCCAGCAGCCTAGCTGCCACCGGGGAGCTGTTTTTT
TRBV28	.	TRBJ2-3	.	CASRGTGEGPDTQYF	TGTGCCAGCAGGGGTACAGGGGAGGGCCCAGATACGCAGTATTTT
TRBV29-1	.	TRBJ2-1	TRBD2	CSAKTSGILGAHNEQFF	TGCAGCGCTAAGACTAGCGGGATCCTCGGTGCCCACAATGAGCAGTTCTTC
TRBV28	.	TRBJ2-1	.	CASSFTLSVNEQFF	TGTGCCAGCAGTTTTACACTTTCAGTAAATGAGCAGTTCTTC
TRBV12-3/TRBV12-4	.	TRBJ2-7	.	CASTSLGGYEQYF	TGTGCCAGCACCTCATTAGGGGGCTACGAGCAGTACTTC
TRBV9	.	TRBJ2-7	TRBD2	CASSEGTSGRHEQYF	TGTGCCAGCAGCGAGGGGACTAGCGGGAGACACGAGCAGTACTTC
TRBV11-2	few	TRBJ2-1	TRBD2	CASSLLIKGLADDEQFF	TGTGCCAGCAGCTTATTAATTAAGGGACTAGCGGACGATGAGCAGTTCTTC
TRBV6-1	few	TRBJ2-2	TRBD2	CASSKGTSVFTGELFF	TGTGCCAGCAGCAAGGGGACTAGCGTATTTACCGGGGAGCTGTTTTTT
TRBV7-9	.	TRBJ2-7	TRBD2	CASVGLAGGEQYF	TGTGCCAGCGTAGGACTAGCGGGAGGCGAGCAGTACTTC
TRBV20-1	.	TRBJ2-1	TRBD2	CSANKRGLAEYNEQFF	TGCAGTGCTAATAAAAGGGGACTAGCGGAATACAATGAGCAGTTCTTC
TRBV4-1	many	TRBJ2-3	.	CASSQDGQNTDTQYF	TGCGCCAGCAGCCAAGATGGGCAGAACACAGATACGCAGTATTTT
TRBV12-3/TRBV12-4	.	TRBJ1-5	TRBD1	CASSVQGGGPQHF	TGTGCCAGCAGTGTACAGGGGGGAGGGCCCCAGCATTTT
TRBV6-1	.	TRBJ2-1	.	CASRAPGSRNNEQFF	TGTGCCAGCAGGGCCCCAGGGTCCCGTAACAATGAGCAGTTCTTC
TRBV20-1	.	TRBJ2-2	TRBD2	CSAYLAGKSLTGELFF	TGCAGTGCCTACCTAGCGGGAAAGTCGCTCACCGGGGAGCTGTTTTTT
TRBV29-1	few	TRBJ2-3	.	CSVDFQAHTDTQYF	TGCAGCGTTGATTTCCAGGCCCACACAGATACGCAGTATTTT
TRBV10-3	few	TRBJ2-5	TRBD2	CATGGGPSGSRGETQYF	TGTGCCACCGGGGGCGGGCCTAGCGGGAGTAGAGGCGAGACCCAGTACTTC
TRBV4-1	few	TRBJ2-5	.	CASSPLGGGRETQYF	TGCGCCAGCAGCCCGCTCGGGGGCGGGAGAGAGACCCAGTACTTC
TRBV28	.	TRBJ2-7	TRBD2	CASRSPGTSGRAFHEQYF	TGTGCCAGCAGATCACCCGGGACTAGCGGGAGGGCCTTCCACGAGCAGTACTTC
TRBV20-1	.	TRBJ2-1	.	CSARGLGSGLSSYNEQFF	TGCAGTGCTAGAGGATTAGGGTCCGGGCTAAGCTCCTACAATGAGCAGTTCTTC
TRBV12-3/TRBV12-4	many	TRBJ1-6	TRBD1	CASSTRGTGGRNSPLHF	TGTGCCAGCAGCACTCGCGGGACAGGGGGCAGGAATTCACCCCTCCACTTT
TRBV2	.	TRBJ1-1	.	CASSEAVWTEAFF	TGTGCCAGCAGTGAAGCGGTATGGACTGAAGCTTTCTTT
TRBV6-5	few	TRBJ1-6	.	CASSHEGSYNSPLHF	TGTGCCAGCAGTCACGAGGGCTCCTATAATTCACCCCTCCACTTT
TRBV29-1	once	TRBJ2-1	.	CSVEGQRSSSYNEQFF	TGCAGCGTTGAGGGACAACGGTCAAGCTCCTACAATGAGCAGTTCTTC
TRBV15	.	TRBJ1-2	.	CATSRGIVDYGYTF	TGTGCCACCAGCAGAGGGATAGTAGACTATGGCTACACCTTC
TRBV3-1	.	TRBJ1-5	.	CASSQTDQPQHF	TGTGCCAGCAGCCAGACGGATCAGCCCCAGCATTTT
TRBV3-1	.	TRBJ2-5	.	CASSQDIRDRETQYF	TGTGCCAGCAGCCAAGACATCCGGGACCGAGAGACCCAGTACTTC
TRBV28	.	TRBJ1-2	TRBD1	CASSLGIGQGNGYTF	TGTGCCAGCAGTTTAGGAATAGGACAGGGGAATGGCTACACCTTC
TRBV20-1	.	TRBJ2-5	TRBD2	CSARDPGGRVQETQYF	TGCAGTGCTAGAGATCCAGGCGGGAGGGTTCAAGAGACCCAGTACTTC
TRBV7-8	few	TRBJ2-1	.	CASSLDIEYNEQFF	TGTGCCAGCAGCTTAGATATCGAGTATAATGAGCAGTTCTTC